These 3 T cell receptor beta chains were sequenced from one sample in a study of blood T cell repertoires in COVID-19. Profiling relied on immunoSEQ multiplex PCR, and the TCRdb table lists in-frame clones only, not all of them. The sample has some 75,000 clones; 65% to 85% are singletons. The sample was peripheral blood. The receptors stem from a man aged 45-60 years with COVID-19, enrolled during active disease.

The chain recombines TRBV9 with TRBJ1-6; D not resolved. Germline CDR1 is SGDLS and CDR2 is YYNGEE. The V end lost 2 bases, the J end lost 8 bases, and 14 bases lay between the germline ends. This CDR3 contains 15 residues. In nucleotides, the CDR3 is TGTGCCAGCAGCGTGGACGGAGGACGCGATTCACCCCTCCACTTT. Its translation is CASSVDGGRDSPLHF.

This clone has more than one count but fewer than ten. The CDR3, as DNA: TGTGCCAGCAGTGGGAGCGCAGATACGCAGTATTTT. Its translation: CASSGSADTQYF. The chain has TRBV25-1 and TRBJ2-3; no clear D gene. The germline V gene has CDR1 MGHDK and CDR2 SYGVNS. This CDR3 comprises 12 residues. V was shortened by 4 bases and J by 4 bases, with 6 bases between the two germline ends.

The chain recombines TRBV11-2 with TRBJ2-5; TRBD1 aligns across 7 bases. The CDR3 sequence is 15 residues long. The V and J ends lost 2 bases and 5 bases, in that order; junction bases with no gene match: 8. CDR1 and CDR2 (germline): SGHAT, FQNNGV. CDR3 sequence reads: CASSLRNRGAETQYF. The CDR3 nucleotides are TGTGCCAGCAGCTTACGAAACAGGGGAGCGGAGACCCAGTACTTC.